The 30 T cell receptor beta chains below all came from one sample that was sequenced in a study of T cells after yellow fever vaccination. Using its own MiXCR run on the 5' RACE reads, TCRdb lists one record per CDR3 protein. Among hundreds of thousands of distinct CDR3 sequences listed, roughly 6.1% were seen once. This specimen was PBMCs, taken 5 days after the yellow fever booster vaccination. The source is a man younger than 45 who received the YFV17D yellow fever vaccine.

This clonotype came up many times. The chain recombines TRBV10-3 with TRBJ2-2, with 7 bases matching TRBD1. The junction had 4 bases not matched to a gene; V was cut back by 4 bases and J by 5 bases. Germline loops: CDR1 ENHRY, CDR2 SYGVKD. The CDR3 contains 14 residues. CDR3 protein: CAISAGTETGELFF. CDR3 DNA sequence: TGTGCCATCAGTGCTGGGACAGAGACCGGGGAGCTGTTTTTT.

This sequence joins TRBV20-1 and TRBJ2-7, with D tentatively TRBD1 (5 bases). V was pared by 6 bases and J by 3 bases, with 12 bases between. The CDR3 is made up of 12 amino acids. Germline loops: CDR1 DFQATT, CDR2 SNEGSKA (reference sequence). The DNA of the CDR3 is TGCAGTGCAAAGGACATGAGCTACGAGCAGTACTTC. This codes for CSAKDMSYEQYF.

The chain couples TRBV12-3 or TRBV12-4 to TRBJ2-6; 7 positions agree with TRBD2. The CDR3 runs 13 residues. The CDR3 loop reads CAGGGSGANVLTF. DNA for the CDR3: TGTGCGGGGGGGGGCTCTGGGGCCAACGTCCTGACTTTC.

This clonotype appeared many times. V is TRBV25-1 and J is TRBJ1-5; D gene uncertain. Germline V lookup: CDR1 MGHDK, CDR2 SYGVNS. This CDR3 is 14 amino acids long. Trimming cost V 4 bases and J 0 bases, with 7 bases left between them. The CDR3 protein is CASSASNSNQPQHF. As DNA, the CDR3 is TGTGCCAGCAGTGCCAGTAATAGCAATCAGCCCCAGCATTTT.

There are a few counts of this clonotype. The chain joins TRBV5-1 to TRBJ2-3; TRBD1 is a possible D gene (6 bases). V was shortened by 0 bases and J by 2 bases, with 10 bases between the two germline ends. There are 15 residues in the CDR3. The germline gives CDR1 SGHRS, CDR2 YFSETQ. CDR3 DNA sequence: TGCGCCAGCAGCTTGGCGGGACATAACACAGATACGCAGTATTTT. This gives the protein CASSLAGHNTDTQYF. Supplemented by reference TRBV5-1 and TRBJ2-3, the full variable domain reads KAGVTQTPRYLIKTRGQQVTLSCSPISGHRSVSWYQQTPGQGLQFLFEYFSETQRNKGNFPGRFSGRQFSNSRSEMNVSTLELGDSALYLCASSLAGHNTDTQYFGPGTRLTVL.

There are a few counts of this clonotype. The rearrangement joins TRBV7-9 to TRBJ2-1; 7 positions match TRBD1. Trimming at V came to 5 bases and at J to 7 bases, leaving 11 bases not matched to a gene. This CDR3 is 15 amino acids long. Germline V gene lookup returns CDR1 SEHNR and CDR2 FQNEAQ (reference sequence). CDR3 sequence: CASSHLGTVDNEQFF. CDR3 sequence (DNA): TGTGCCAGCAGCCACCTCGGGACAGTGGATAATGAGCAGTTCTTC. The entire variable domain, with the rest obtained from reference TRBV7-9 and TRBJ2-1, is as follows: DTGVSQNPRHKITKRGQNVTFRCDPISEHNRLYWYRQTLGQGPEFLTYFQNEAQLEKSRLLSDRFSAERPKGSFSTLEIQRTEQGDSAMYLCASSHLGTVDNEQFFGPGTRLTVL.

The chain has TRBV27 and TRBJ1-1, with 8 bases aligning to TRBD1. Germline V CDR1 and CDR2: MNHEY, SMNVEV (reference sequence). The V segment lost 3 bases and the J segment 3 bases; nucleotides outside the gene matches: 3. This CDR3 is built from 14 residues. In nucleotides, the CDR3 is TGTGCCAGCAGTTTGGACAGGGCATACACTGAAGCTTTCTTT. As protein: CASSLDRAYTEAFF.

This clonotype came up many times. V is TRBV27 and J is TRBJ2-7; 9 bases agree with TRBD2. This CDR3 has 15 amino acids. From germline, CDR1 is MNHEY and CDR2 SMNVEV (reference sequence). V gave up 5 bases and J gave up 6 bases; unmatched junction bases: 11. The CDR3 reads CASSPSVAGGPEQYF. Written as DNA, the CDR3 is TGTGCCAGCAGTCCCTCGGTTGCGGGAGGGCCCGAGCAGTACTTC.

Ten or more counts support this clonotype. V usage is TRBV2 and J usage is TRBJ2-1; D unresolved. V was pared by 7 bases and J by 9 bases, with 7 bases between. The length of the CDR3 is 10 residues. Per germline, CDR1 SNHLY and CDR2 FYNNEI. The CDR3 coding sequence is TGTGCCAGCATTCTCAGTGAGCAGTTCTTC. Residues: CASILSEQFF.

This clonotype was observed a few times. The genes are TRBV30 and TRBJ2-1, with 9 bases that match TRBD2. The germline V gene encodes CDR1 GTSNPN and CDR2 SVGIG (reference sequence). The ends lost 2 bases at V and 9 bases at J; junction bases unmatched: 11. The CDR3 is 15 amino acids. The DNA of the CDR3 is TGTGCCTGGAGTTTACTAAGCGGGAGGTCTAGTGAGCAGTTCTTC. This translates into CAWSLLSGRSSEQFF.

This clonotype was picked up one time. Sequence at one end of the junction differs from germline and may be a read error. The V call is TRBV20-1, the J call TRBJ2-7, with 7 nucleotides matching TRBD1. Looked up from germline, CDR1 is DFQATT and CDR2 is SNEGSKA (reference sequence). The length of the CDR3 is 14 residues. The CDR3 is CGAVPGQNSYEQYF. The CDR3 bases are TGCGGTGCTGTGCCGGGACAGAACTCCTACGAGCAGTACTTC.

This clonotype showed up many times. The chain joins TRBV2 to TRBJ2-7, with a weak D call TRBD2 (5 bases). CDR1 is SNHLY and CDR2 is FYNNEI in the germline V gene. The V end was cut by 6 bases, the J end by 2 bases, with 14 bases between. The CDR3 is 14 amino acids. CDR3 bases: TGTGCCAGCAGGAGGGTGGGTGGTACCTACGAGCAGTACTTC. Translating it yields CASRRVGGTYEQYF. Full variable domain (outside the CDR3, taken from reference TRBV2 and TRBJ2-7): EPEVTQTPSHQVTQMGQEVILRCVPISNHLYFYWYRQILGQKVEFLVSFYNNEISEKSEIFDDQFSVERPDGSNFTLKIRSTKLEDSAMYFCASRRVGGTYEQYFGPGTRLTVT.

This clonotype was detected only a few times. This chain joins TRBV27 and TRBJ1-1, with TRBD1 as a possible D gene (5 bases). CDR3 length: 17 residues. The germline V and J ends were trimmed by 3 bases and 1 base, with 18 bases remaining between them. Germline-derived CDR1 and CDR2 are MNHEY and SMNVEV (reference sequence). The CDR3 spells CASSLVGASGTNTEAFF. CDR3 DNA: TGTGCCAGCAGTTTGGTAGGGGCATCCGGGACGAACACTGAAGCTTTCTTT.

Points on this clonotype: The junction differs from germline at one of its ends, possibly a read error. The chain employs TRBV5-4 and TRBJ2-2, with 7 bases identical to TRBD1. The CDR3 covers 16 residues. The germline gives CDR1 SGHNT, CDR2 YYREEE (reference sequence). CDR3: CAGSKRGQLRPGELFF. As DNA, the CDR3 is TGTGCCGGCAGCAAAAGGGGACAGCTAAGACCCGGGGAGCTGTTTTTT.

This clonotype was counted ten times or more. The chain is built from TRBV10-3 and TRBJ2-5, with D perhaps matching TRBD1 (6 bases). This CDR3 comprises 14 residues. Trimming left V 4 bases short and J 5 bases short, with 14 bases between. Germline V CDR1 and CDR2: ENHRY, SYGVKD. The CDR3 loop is CAISAGRGLETQYF. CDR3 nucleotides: TGTGCCATCAGTGCTGGCAGGGGTTTGGAGACCCAGTACTTC.

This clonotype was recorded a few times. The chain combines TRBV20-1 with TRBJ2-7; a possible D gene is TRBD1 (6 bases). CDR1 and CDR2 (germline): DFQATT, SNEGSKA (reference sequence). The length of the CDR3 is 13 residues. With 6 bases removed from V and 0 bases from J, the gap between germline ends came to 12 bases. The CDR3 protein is CSAHKDSSYEQYF. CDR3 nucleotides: TGCAGTGCCCACAAGGACAGCTCCTACGAGCAGTACTTC.

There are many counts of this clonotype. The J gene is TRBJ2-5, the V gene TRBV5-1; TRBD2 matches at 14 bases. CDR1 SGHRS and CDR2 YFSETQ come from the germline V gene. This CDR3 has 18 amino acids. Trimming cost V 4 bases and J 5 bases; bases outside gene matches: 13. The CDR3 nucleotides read TGCGCCAGCAGCCCTGGGACTAGCGGGAGTCATATAATGGAGACCCAGTACTTC. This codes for CASSPGTSGSHIMETQYF. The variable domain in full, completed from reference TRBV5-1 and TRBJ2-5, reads KAGVTQTPRYLIKTRGQQVTLSCSPISGHRSVSWYQQTPGQGLQFLFEYFSETQRNKGNFPGRFSGRQFSNSRSEMNVSTLELGDSALYLCASSPGTSGSHIMETQYFGPGTRLLVL.

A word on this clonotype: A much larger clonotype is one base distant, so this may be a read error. For the CDR3, the DNA is TGTGCCATCAGCGGACAGGGCCCCTACGAGCAGTACTTC. Translating it yields CAISGQGPYEQYF. V gene TRBV10-3 combines with J gene TRBJ2-7; the match to TRBD1 covers 8 bases. Germline CDR1 ENHRY, CDR2 SYGVKD. The CDR3 length is 13 residues. V shed 6 bases, J shed 2 bases, and the junction held 3 bases outside the gene matches.

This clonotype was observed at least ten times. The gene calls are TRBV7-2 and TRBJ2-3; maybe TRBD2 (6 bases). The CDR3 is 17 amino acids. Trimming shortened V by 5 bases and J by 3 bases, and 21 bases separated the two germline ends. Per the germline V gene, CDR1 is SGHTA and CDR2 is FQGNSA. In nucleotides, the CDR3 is TGTGCCAGCAGCCGATCCCACCTCGGGGGAGCTACAGATACGCAGTATTTT. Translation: CASSRSHLGGATDTQYF.

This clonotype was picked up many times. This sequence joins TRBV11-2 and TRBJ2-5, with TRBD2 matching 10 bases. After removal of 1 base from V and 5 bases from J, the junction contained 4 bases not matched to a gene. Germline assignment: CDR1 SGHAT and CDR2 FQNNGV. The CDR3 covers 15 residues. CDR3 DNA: TGTGCCAGCAGCTTAGGGTCTAGCGGGAGCGAGACCCAGTACTTC. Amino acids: CASSLGSSGSETQYF.

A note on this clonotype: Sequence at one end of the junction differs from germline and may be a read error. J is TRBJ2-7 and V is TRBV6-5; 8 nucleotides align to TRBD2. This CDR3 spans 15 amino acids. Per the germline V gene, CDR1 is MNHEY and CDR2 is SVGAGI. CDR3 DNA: TGTGCCAGCAGTTACTCTAGGACTAGCTCCCACGAGCAGTACTTC. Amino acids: CASSYSRTSSHEQYF.

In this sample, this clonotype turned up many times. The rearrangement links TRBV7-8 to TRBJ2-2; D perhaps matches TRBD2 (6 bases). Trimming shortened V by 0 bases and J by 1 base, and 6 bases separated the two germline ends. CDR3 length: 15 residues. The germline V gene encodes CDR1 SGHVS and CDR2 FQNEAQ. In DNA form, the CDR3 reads TGTGCCAGCAGCTTAGCGGGAGGGAACACCGGGGAGCTGTTTTTT. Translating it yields CASSLAGGNTGELFF.

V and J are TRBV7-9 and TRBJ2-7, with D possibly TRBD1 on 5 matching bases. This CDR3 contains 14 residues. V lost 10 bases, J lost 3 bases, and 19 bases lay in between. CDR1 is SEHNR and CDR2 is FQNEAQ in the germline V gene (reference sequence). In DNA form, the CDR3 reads TGTGCCACTTCGGTTTCTAGGGGAATCTACGAGCAGTACTTC. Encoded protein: CATSVSRGIYEQYF.

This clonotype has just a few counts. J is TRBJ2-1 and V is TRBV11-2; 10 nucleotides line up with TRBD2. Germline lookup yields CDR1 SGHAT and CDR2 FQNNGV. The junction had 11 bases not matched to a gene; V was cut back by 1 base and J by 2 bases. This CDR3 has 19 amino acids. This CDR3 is CASSLGFSGRTSAYNEQFF. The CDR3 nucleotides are TGTGCCAGCAGCTTAGGGTTTAGCGGGAGGACCTCCGCCTACAATGAGCAGTTCTTC.

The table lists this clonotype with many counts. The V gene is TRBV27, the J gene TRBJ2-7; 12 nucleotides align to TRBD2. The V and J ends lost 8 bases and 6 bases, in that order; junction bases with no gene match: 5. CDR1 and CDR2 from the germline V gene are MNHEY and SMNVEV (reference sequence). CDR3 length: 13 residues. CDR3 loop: CASATSGRSEQYF. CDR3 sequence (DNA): TGTGCCAGCGCGACTAGCGGGAGATCCGAGCAGTACTTC.

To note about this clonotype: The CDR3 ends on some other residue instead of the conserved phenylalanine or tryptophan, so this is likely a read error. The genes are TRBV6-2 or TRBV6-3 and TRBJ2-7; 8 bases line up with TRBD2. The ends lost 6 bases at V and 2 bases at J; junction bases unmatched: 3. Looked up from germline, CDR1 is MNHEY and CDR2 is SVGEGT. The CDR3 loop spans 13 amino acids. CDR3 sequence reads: CASRTSGPYEQYS. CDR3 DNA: TGTGCCAGCAGAACTAGCGGACCCTACGAGCAGTACTCC.

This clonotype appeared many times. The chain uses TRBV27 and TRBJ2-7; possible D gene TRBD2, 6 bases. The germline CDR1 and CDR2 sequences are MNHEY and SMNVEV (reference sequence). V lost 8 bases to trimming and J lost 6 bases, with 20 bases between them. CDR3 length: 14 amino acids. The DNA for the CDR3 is TGTGCCAGCGGGGAGGACTACCCCGGGGGCGAGCAGTACTTC. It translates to CASGEDYPGGEQYF.

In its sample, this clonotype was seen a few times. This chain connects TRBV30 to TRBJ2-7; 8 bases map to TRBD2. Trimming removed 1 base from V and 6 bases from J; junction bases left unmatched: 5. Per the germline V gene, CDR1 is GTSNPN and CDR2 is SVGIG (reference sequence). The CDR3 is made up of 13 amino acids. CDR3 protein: CAWSAGGLGEQYF. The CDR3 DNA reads TGTGCCTGGAGTGCGGGAGGGCTTGGCGAGCAGTACTTC.

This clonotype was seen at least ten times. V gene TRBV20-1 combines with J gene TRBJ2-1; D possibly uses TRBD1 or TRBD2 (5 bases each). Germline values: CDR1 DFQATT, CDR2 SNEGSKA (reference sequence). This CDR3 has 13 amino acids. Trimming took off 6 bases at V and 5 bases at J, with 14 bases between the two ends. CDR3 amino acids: CSAGELGDNEQFF. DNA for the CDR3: TGCAGTGCAGGGGAGCTAGGGGACAATGAGCAGTTCTTC.

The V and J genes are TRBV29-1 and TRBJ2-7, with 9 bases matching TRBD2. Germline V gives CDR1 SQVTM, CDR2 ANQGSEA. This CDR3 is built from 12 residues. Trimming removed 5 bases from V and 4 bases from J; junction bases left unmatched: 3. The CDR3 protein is CSVKLAGYEQYF. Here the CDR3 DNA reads TGCAGCGTTAAACTAGCGGGTTACGAGCAGTACTTC.